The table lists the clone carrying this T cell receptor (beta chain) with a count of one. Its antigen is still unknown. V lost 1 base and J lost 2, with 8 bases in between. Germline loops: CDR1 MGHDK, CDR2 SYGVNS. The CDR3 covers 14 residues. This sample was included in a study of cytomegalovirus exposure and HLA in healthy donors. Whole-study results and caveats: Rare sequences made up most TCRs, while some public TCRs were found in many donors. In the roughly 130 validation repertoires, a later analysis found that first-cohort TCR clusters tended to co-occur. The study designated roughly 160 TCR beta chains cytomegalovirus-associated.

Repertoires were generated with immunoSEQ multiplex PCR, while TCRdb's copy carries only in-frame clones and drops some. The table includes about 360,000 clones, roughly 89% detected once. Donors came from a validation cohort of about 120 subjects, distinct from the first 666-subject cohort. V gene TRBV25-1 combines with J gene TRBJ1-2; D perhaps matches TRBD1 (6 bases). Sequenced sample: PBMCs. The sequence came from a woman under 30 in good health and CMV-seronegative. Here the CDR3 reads CASSELTGNYGYTF. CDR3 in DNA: TGTGCCAGCAGTGAATTAACAGGGAACTATGGCTACACCTTC.